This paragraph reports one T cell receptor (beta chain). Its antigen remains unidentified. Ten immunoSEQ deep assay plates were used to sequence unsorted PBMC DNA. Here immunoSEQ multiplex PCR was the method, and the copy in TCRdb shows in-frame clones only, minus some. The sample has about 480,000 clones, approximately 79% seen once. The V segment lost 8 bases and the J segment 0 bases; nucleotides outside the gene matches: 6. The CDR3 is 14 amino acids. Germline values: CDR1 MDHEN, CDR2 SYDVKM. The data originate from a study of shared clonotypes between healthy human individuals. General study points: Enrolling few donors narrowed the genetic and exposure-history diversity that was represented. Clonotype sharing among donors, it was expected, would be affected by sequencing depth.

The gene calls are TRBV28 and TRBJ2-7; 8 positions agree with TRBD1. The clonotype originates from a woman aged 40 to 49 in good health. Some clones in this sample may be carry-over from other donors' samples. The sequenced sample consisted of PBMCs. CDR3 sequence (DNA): TGTGCCAGCTGGGACAGGACGTCCTCCTACGAGCAGTACTTC. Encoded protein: CASWDRTSSYEQYF.